The clone carrying this T cell receptor (beta chain) was detected only once. What it recognizes is unknown. Trimming left V 5 bases short and J 2 bases short, with 13 bases between. The germline V gene encodes CDR1 SGHRS and CDR2 YFSETQ. The CDR3 totals 15 residues. The source of the sample is a study of OX40 agonist ivuxolimab in advanced cancers. Study in general: As their treatment, patients were administered ivuxolimab, an agonistic anti-OX40 (CD134) antibody.

Method: immunoSEQ multiplex PCR; TCRdb's copy keeps in-frame clones and lacks some. The profile shows 55,000 to 80,000 clones, around 90% of them singletons. Findings and caveats of the study: Partial responders at 0.1-3.0 mg/kg showed near-lowest clonal expansion.

Drawing of blood for sampling happened at baseline, at cycle 4 day 1, and at cycle 7 day 1. The chain has TRBV5-1 and TRBJ2-2; possibly TRBD1 or TRBD2 for D (7 bases each). The sequences come from CD4+ or CD8+ T cells sorted from blood, collected in a trial of the OX40 agonist ivuxolimab. The TCR sequence derives from an adult with an advanced solid tumor such as melanoma, head and neck, liver or kidney cancer. CDR3 coding DNA: TGCGCCAGCAGAGCGGGACAGCAAAACACCGGGGAGCTGTTTTTT. This sequence encodes CASRAGQQNTGELFF.